The clone carrying this T cell receptor (beta chain) was detected many times. Its target is unknown. Extraction of total RNA was performed on unfractionated whole blood. The data were obtained in a study of human T cells and chemical hapten exposure. Study details: Minor volume differences among pooled libraries chiefly drove per-sample TCR yield variation.

The study used a library that attached unique molecular identifiers to individual cDNA molecules. Original data processing: From about 20,000 to 690,000 TCRs were found per sample, with a median of approximately 92,000. TCRdb reprocessed the reads via MiXCR and lists one record per CDR3 protein. The V and J calls shown here were made by TCRdb, not taken from the authors' results. The table records about 120,000 distinct CDR3 sequences, over 7.5% of them present only once. Germline values: CDR1 SGHRS, CDR2 YFSETQ. V shed 3 bases and J shed 10 bases, with 17 bases lying between them. This CDR3 is built from 14 residues. Whole-study findings and limits: Counts of TCRs above 1 in 1000 frequency stayed unchanged with DPC sensitization.

The sequenced sample consisted of whole blood. The V call is TRBV5-1, the J call TRBJ1-3; unclear D gene. This sequence originates from a human donor in good health. Some clones in this sample may be carry-over from other donors' samples. The CDR3 DNA sequence: TGCGCCAGCAGCTCCGAGCCTTGGAAGGGAACCATATATTTT. Amino acids: CASSSEPWKGTIYF.